This TCR beta chain emerged from a study of shared clonotypes between healthy human individuals. About this clone: This specimen includes other DNA sequences encoding the same CDR3.

This CDR3 is built from 15 residues. V was clipped by 4 bases and J by 4 bases; unmatched bases: 8. Germline V CDR1 and CDR2: SGHRS, YFSETQ. Deep-level assay runs were performed. The DNA input per sorted-subset replicate PCR was 200 ng, corresponding to some 30,000 T cell genomes. This table comes from immunoSEQ multiplex PCR, and its TCRdb copy is limited to in-frame clones, with some not included. This table holds some 2,400,000 clones, approximately 94% found once. Sequences were obtained from naive CD4+ T cells sorted from blood. The subset: CD45RA+ positively selected. This receptor was obtained from a man aged 18 to 30 in good health. The genes are TRBV5-1 and TRBJ2-7, with 10 bases aligning to TRBD1. The CDR3: CASSLGPGQGYEQYF. CDR3 in DNA: TGCGCCAGCAGCCTGGGACCGGGACAGGGGTACGAGCAGTACTTC.